This T cell receptor (beta chain) stems from a study of shared clonotypes between healthy human individuals. Study-wide background: A donor's plate count was three for CD4 naive and three for CD4 memory; CD8 naive had two and CD8 memory one.

Deep-level settings were used for running the assay. Replicate PCRs run on sorted subsets employed approximately 0.2 ug DNA, 30,000 to 35,000 T cell genomes. This table comes from immunoSEQ multiplex PCR, and its TCRdb copy is limited to in-frame clones, with some not included. The sample includes 950,000 to 1,100,000 clones, around 78% of them seen just once. The study's findings and limits: Limitation of the genetic and exposure-history diversity represented came from the few donors.

Germline CDR1 and CDR2: SGHRS and YFSETQ. This CDR3 spans 15 amino acids. J lost 1 base, V lost 4 bases, and 3 bases had no gene match. About this clone: Its specificity is not known. The same CDR3 is also encoded by other DNA sequences in this sample.

The clonotype originates from a man aged 18 to 29 in good health. Some clones in this sample may be carry-over from other donors' samples. The V gene is TRBV5-1, the J gene TRBJ1-5; 9 positions agree with TRBD1. The sample was memory CD4+ T cells from PBMCs. Indicated subset: CD45RA-negative fraction. This CDR3 reads CASSPTGGSNQPQHF. Written as DNA, the CDR3 is TGCGCCAGCAGCCCGACAGGGGGAAGCAATCAGCCCCAGCATTTT. The full variable domain, completed using reference TRBV5-1 and TRBJ1-5, is KAGVTQTPRYLIKTRGQQVTLSCSPISGHRSVSWYQQTPGQGLQFLFEYFSETQRNKGNFPGRFSGRQFSNSRSEMNVSTLELGDSALYLCASSPTGGSNQPQHFGDGTRLSIL.